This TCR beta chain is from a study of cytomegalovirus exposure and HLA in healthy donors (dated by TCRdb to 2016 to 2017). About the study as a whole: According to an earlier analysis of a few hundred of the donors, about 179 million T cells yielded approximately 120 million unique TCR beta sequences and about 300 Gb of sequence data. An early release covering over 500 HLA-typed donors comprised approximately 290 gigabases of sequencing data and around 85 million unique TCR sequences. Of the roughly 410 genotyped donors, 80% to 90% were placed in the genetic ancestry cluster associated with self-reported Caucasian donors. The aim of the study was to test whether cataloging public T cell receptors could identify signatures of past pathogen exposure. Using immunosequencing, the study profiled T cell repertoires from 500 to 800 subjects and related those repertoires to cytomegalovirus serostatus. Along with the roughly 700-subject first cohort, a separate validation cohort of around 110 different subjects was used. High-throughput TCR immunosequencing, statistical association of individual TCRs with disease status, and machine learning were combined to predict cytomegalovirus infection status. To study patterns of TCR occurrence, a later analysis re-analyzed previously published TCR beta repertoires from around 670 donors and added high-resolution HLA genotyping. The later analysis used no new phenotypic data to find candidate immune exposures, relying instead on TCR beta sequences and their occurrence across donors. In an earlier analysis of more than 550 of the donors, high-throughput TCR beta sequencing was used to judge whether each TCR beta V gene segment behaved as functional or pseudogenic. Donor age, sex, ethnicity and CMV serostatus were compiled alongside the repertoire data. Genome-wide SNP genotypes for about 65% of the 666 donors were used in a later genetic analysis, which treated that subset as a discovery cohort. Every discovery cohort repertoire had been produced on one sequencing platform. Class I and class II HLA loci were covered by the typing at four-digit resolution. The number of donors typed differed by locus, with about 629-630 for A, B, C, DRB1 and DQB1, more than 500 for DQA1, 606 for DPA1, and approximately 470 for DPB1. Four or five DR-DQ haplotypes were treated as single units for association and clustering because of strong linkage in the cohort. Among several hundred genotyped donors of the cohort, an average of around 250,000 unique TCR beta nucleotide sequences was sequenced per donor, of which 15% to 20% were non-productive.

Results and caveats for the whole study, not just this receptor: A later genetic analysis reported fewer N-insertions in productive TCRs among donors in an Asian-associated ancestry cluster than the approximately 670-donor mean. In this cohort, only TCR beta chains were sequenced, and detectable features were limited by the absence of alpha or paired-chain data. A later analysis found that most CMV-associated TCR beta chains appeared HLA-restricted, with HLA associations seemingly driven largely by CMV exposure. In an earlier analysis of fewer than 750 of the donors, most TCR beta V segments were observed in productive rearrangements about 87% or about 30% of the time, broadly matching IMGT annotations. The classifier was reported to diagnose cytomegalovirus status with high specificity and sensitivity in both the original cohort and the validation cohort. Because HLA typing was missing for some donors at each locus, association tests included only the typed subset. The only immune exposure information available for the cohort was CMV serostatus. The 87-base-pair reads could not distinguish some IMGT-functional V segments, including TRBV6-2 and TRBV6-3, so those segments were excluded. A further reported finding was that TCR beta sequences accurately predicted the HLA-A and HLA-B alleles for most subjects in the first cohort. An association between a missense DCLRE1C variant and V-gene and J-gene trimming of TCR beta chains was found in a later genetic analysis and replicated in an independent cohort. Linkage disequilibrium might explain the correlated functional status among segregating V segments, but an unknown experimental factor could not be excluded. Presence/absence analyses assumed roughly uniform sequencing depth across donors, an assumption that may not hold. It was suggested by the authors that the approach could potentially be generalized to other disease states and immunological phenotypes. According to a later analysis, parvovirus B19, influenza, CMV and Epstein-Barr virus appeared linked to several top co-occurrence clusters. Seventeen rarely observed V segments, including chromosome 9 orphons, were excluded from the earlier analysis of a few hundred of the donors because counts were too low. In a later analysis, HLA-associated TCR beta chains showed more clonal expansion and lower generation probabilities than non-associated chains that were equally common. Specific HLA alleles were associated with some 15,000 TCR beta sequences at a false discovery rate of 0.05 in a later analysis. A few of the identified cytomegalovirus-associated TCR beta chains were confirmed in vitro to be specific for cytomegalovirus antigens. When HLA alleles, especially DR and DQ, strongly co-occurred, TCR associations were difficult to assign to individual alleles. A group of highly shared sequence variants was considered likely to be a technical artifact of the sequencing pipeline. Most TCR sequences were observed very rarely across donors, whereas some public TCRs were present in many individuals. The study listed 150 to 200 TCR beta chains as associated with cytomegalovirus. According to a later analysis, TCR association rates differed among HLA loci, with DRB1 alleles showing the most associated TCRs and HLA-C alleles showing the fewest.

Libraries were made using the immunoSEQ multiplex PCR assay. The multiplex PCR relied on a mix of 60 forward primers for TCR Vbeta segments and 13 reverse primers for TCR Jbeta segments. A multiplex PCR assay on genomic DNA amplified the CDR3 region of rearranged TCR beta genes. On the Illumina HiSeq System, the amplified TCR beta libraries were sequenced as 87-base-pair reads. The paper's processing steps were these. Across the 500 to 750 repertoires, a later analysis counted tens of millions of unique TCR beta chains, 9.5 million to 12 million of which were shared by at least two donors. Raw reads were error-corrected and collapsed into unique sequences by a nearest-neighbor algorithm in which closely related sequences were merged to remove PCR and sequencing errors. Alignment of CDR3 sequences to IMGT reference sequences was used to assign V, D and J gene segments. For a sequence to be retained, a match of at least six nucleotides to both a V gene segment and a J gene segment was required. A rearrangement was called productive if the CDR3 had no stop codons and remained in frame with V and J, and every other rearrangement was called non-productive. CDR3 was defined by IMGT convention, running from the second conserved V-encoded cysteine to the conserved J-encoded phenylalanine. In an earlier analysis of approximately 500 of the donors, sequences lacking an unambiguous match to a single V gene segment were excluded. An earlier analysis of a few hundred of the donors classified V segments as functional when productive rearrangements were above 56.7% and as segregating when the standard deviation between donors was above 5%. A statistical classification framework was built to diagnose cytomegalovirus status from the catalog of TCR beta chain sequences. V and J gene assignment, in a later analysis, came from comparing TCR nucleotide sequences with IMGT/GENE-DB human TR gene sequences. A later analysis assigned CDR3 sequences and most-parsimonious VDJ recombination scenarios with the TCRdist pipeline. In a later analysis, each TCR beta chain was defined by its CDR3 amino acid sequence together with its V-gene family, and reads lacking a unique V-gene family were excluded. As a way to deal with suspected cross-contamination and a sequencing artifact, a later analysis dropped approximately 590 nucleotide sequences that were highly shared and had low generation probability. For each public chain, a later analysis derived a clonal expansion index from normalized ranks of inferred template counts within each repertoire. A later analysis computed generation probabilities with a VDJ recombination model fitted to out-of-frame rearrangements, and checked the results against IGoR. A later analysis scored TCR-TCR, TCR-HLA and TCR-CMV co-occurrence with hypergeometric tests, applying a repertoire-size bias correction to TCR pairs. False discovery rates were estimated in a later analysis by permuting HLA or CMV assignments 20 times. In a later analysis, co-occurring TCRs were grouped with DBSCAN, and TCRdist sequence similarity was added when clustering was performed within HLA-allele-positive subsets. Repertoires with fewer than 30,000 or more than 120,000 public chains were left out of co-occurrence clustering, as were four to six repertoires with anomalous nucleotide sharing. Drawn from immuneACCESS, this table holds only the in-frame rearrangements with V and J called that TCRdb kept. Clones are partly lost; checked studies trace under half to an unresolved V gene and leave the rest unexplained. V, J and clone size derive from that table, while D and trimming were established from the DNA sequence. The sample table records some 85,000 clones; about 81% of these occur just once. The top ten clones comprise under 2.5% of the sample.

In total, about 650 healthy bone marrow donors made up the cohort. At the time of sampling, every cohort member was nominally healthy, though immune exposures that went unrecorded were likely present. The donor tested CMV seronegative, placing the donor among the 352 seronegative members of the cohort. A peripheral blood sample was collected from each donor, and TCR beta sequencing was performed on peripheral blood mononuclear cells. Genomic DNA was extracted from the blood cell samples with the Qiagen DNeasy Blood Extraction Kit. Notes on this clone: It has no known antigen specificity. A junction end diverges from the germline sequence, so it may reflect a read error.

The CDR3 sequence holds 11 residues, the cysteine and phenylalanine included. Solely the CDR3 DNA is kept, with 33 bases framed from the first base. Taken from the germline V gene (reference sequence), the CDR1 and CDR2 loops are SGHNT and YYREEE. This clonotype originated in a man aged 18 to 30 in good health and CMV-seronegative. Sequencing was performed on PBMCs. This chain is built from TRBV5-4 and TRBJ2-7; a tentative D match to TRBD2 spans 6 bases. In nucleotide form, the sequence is TGTGCCAGCAGCTTGGGGGCGGGGCTAATCTTC. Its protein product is CASSLGAGLIF.